Reported below is one T cell receptor (beta chain). Its antigen target is currently unknown. The sample holds no much larger clone one base away, and base qualities are not on file. Inclusive of the bounding cysteine and phenylalanine, the CDR3 is 16 residues long. Only the CDR3 region is kept as DNA, spanning 48 bases read in frame from base 1. The germline V gene yields MNHEY for CDR1 and SVGAGI for CDR2. Deletion took 0 bases off V and 2 bases off J, with a span of 12 bases between the germline ends. The data stem from a study of PD-1 blockade in classical Hodgkin lymphoma (dated by TCRdb to 2018 to 2021). For context, the study as a whole: Nivolumab dosing was 3 mg/kg intravenously every 2 weeks, continuing until either disease progression or unacceptable toxicity. To define a peripheral blood immune signature of response to PD-1 blockade in classical Hodgkin lymphoma, the study combined TCR beta sequencing with CyTOF.

Results and caveats for the whole study, not just this receptor: Baseline diversity similar to that of newly diagnosed patients was observed in trial patients achieving complete response, whereas significantly lower diversity was observed in partial responders and progressors. The study was limited to a single clinical trial cohort, and causes of repertoire differences, possibly disease activity or prior therapy, remained undefined. CD4+ but not CD8+ TCR diversity rose significantly by C4D1 (p=0.0027 vs p=0.16), most apparent in complete responders (p=0.02). Patients starting nivolumab less than 1 year after ASCT had lower diversity and were excluded from later analyses to avoid confounding by immune reconstitution. Newly diagnosed patients were reported to have lower baseline TCR diversity than healthy donors, and relapsed/refractory patients were reported to have lower baseline TCR diversity still.

Per the publication, the time point label means: cycle 4 day 1 (C4D1), after around six weeks of nivolumab. Every trial patient had relapsed after autologous stem cell transplantation, and cohorts A, B and C differed in prior brentuximab vedotin exposure. Using a Miltenyi CD4+ T cell isolation kit, CD4+ T cells were purified from thawed PBMCs through magnetic negative selection. The trial cohort included more than 55 patients with relapsed/refractory classical Hodgkin lymphoma, and each patient had a best overall response of complete response, partial response or progressive disease. Single-agent nivolumab was administered to trial patients in the multi-cohort phase II CheckMate 205 trial. An independent review committee assessed best overall response by applying the 2007 International Working Group response criteria. PBMCs from the trial were collected at three points: immediately before nivolumab initiation (C1D1), and during therapy at cycle 2 day 1 and cycle 4 day 1. After peripheral blood was drawn into 8 mL Vacutainer Cell Preparation Tubes, PBMCs were isolated by centrifugation and then cryopreserved. Purified CD4+ and CD8+ fractions were generated only in cases for which an additional PBMC sample was available. Magnetically labelled cells were removed on LS columns in a quadroMACS separator, and the flow-through was collected as the purified fraction.

The Qiagen DNeasy kit was used to extract genomic DNA from unsorted PBMCs and from the negatively selected CD4+ and CD8+ fractions. Amplification of TCR beta CDR3 regions was done by immunoSEQ multiplex PCR with primers that anneal to V and J segments. A synthetic immune receptor repertoire was used to minimize amplification bias, and any residual bias was removed computationally once sequencing was done. The original pipeline was this. Repertoire diversity was quantified as the Shannon entropy index using custom Python scripts. The unsorted, CD4+ and CD8+ repertoires were each analyzed separately, with the exception of combined analyses, where CD4+ and CD8+ sequences were merged in silico. Clonal expansion was defined as at least a 2-fold frequency increase after treatment relative to C1D1, with a pseudocount of 0.5 for undetected baseline clones. Clones with 0 or 1 copy at C1D1 were defined as singleton clones, while clones with 2 or more copies were defined as non-singleton clones. Clones expanded in unsorted samples were labelled as CD4+, CD8+ or unknown by matching protein sequences in sorted samples from the same patient. Wilcoxon tests were applied to paired samples to test diversity changes from C1D1 to C4D1. TCRdb holds this immuneACCESS table with in-frame rearrangements only. Some clones are missing; in checked studies, unresolved V genes explain under half, and the rest has no known cause. The DNA gave D and trimming, while V, J and clone size come from that table. The sample table shows roughly 2,000 clones, and 70% to 90% are seen once. The top ten clonotypes cover roughly 40% of the sample.

This sequence originates from a human donor with classical Hodgkin lymphoma. The input for sequencing was CD4+ T cells from blood, taken before the fourth cycle of nivolumab. The V and J segments used are TRBV6-5 and TRBJ2-3; possibly the D gene is TRBD2, per 5 matching bases. CDR3 region: CASSYSRGYYTDTQYF. The bases are TGTGCCAGCAGTTACTCTCGGGGTTACTACACAGATACGCAGTATTTT.